One and the same sample provided the 7 T cell receptor beta chains below, sequenced in a study of CD8 T cells in ankylosing spondylitis. One entry per CDR3 protein results from TCRdb running MiXCR on the 5' RACE reads. The sample has some 250,000 distinct CDR3 sequences, less than 10% seen once; the top ten hold under 7.5%. Sequenced input: blood, either unsorted or a sorted T cell fraction (not recorded which). The receptors come from a male donor with ankylosing spondylitis or in good health (not recorded which).

Ten or more counts support this clonotype. The chain combines TRBV19 with TRBJ2-3; D gene uncertain. CDR1 is LNHDA, CDR2 SQIVND, per germline (reference sequence). V was clipped by 4 bases and J by 3 bases, with 11 bases between them. The CDR3 consists of 14 residues. The DNA of the CDR3 is TGTGCCAGTAGTACCCGGGCGAGGACAGATACGCAGTATTTT. Its translation is CASSTRARTDTQYF.

This clonotype was counted many times. The chain employs TRBV15 and TRBJ2-7; 13 nucleotides match TRBD2. CDR1 and CDR2 (germline): LNHNV, YYDKDF (reference sequence). V gave up 1 base and J gave up 3 bases; unmatched junction bases: 3. This CDR3 has 16 residues. The CDR3 reads CATSRVWTSGSYEQYF. The CDR3 region has the DNA TGTGCCACCAGCAGAGTTTGGACTAGCGGGAGCTACGAGCAGTACTTC.

The rearrangement uses TRBV7-2 and TRBJ2-3; 8 bases are a match to TRBD2. V lost 1 base, J lost 14 bases, and 5 bases stayed unmatched. Germline CDR1 and CDR2: SGHTA and FQGNSA. CDR3 length equals 12 residues. The CDR3 nucleotides are TGTGCCAGCAGCTTAGAAGACAGCGGGAGGTATTTT. It yields the protein CASSLEDSGRYF.

V and J are TRBV10-3 and TRBJ2-3; D is possibly TRBD1 or TRBD2 (5 bases each). Trimming cost V 3 bases and J 4 bases, with 14 bases left between them. CDR1 and CDR2 (germline): ENHRY, SYGVKD. This CDR3 is 15 amino acids long. Here the CDR3 DNA reads TGTGCCATCAGTGAAGGGACCCGCGGCGCAGATACGCAGTATTTT. It encodes CAISEGTRGADTQYF.

The chain recombines TRBV7-2 with TRBJ1-5; 8 bases agree with TRBD1. This CDR3 region has 15 residues. With V trimmed by 1 base and J by 6 bases, 5 bases remained unmatched. Germline CDR1 reads SGHTA; CDR2 reads FQGNSA. This chain's CDR3 is CASSLETGVRQPQHF. Here the CDR3 DNA reads TGTGCCAGCAGCTTAGAGACAGGGGTGCGTCAGCCCCAGCATTTT.

About this clonotype: This may be a read error: a much more frequent sequence differs by one nucleotide. The genes are TRBV7-6 and TRBJ1-1; D ambiguous. The CDR3 is made up of 13 amino acids. V was cut by 3 bases and J by 0 bases, with 5 bases left in between. In germline, CDR1 is SGHVS, CDR2 FNYEAQ. DNA for the CDR3: TGTGCCAGCAGCTTTGCCCTGAACACTGAAGCTTTCTTT. It specifies CASSFALNTEAFF.

This rearrangement joins TRBV20-1 to TRBJ2-4; 8 bases match TRBD1. Trimming removed 7 bases from V and 0 bases from J; junction bases left unmatched: 8. The V gene's germline CDR1 is DFQATT and CDR2 SNEGSKA (reference sequence). The CDR3 is 15 amino acids. Here the CDR3 reads CSVNRGSLAKNIQYF. The CDR3 DNA is TGCAGTGTGAACAGGGGGTCTCTAGCCAAAAACATTCAGTACTTC.